This T cell receptor (beta chain) was profiled in a study of metastatic and nonmetastatic thyroid tumors. For the study at large: Repertoires of blood and of tissue (tumor or nodule) from malignant and benign thyroid patients were compared.

The authors' processing: For papillary thyroid cancer, a distant-metastasis classifier was constructed from CDR3 differences observed across clinicopathological groups. TCRdb re-analyzed the PCR reads using MiXCR. TCRdb assigned the V and J calls; the authors' analysis was not used. Of about 92,000 clones listed, under 15% are singletons. This clone was observed at least ten times. This may come from a read error, since a much larger clone is one base off. V was shortened by 10 bases and J by 7 bases, with 17 bases between the two germline ends. Per the germline V gene, CDR1 is ENHRY and CDR2 is SYGVKD. The CDR3 runs 12 residues. No treatment of any kind had been given to any patient before thyroid surgery.

J is TRBJ2-7 and V is TRBV10-3; D is perhaps TRBD1 or TRBD2 (5 bases each). The specimen was blood. The TCR originated in a female donor with papillary thyroid cancer or a benign thyroid nodule (not recorded which). Some clones in this sample may be carry-over from other donors' samples. The CDR3 sequence is CATSEGIREQYF. The CDR3, as DNA: TGTGCCACCAGCGAGGGGATAAGGGAGCAGTACTTC.